This T cell receptor (beta chain) is from a study of blood T cell repertoires in COVID-19. In germline, CDR1 is LGHDT, CDR2 YNNKEL (reference sequence). The CDR3 contains 13 residues. Trimming stripped 11 bases from V and 9 bases from J, with 20 bases between. Sequencing used immunoSEQ multiplex PCR; TCRdb keeps in-frame clones, though not all of them. The sample includes approximately 140,000 clones, about 85% of them seen just once. The specimen was peripheral blood. The chain joins TRBV3-1 (or the pseudogene TRBV3-2) to TRBJ2-1; TRBD2 is a possible D gene (6 bases). The sequence was obtained from a human donor with COVID-19, enrolled during active disease. The donor label of this sample is uncertain. The DNA for the CDR3 is TGTGCCGCCGGGACTGGGCCGGCCTTTGAGCAGTTCTTC. It codes for CAAGTGPAFEQFF.